These 15 T cell receptor beta chains share one sample of origin, sequenced in a study of OX40 agonist ivuxolimab in advanced cancers. The receptor library was made with the immunoSEQ multiplex PCR assay. Here the immuneACCESS table is served through TCRdb, limited to in-frame sequences with V and J called. Missing clones are a known gap in these copies; in checked studies unresolved V genes cover under half, and the rest lacks a known reason. The sample table shows some 50,000 clones, and roughly 86% are seen once. The ten largest clones represent approximately 10% of the sample. Sequenced material: CD4+ or CD8+ T cells sorted from blood, taken in a trial of the OX40 agonist ivuxolimab. All receptors derive from an adult with an advanced solid tumor such as melanoma, head and neck, liver or kidney cancer.

The chain uses TRBV5-6 and TRBJ1-1; D is uncertain. Trimming shortened V by 4 bases and J by 3 bases, and 13 bases separated the two germline ends. From germline, CDR1 is SGHDT and CDR2 YYEEEE. The CDR3 is 14 amino acids. For the CDR3, the DNA is TGTGCCAGCAGCCCGTTCGTGGCCTACACTGAAGCTTTCTTT. This sequence encodes CASSPFVAYTEAFF. Supplemented by reference TRBV5-6 and TRBJ1-1, the full variable domain reads DAGVTQSPTHLIKTRGQQVTLRCSPKSGHDTVSWYQQALGQGPQFIFQYYEEEERQRGNFPDRFSGHQFPNYSSELNVNALLLGDSALYLCASSPFVAYTEAFFGQGTRLTVV.

This clone was counted once. The J gene is TRBJ2-1, the V gene TRBV10-3; D tentatively reads TRBD1 or TRBD2 (5 bases each). The germline V gene has CDR1 ENHRY and CDR2 SYGVKD. The CDR3 loop spans 15 amino acids. V lost 9 bases and J 7 bases, leaving 22 bases between the germline ends. This chain's CDR3 is CAMREEGNRGNEQFF. The CDR3 region has the DNA TGTGCCATGAGAGAAGAGGGAAATAGGGGAAATGAGCAGTTCTTC.

This clone was recorded once. The chain links TRBV5-1 to TRBJ2-1; 8 positions match TRBD1. The length of the CDR3 is 16 residues. Losses at the gene ends were 4 bases for V and 4 bases for J; bases not matched to a gene: 10. Germline V lookup: CDR1 SGHRS, CDR2 YFSETQ. CDR3 in amino acids: CASSPTQGALYNEQFF. The CDR3 DNA sequence: TGCGCCAGCAGCCCTACGCAGGGGGCCCTTTACAATGAGCAGTTCTTC.

The rearrangement joins TRBV6-6 to TRBJ1-1; D perhaps matches TRBD1 (6 bases). The CDR3 contains 12 residues. V was clipped by 8 bases and J by 4 bases, with 11 bases between them. In germline, CDR1 is MNHNY, CDR2 SVGAGI (reference sequence). The CDR3 loop is CASRRGITEAFF. Here the CDR3 DNA reads TGTGCCAGCCGGAGGGGGATCACTGAAGCTTTCTTT.

The CDR3 DNA sequence: TGCGCCAGCAGTCCTCCCTCGGACAGGGAGTACTCCTACGAGCAGTACTTC. Translating it yields CASSPPSDREYSYEQYF. The V gene is TRBV5-1, the J gene TRBJ2-7; 8 positions agree with TRBD1. V gave up 5 bases and J gave up 0 bases; unmatched junction bases: 13. CDR1 is SGHRS and CDR2 is YFSETQ in the germline V gene. The CDR3 consists of 17 residues.

This chain joins TRBV20-1 and TRBJ2-7, with D unresolved. The ends were cut back, 4 bases at V and 2 bases at J, with 0 bases in the middle. The CDR3 has 9 amino acids. Germline assignment: CDR1 DFQATT and CDR2 SNEGSKA (reference sequence). The CDR3 region is CSATYEQYF. DNA of the CDR3: TGCAGTGCTACCTACGAGCAGTACTTC.

The chain is built from TRBV6-5 and TRBJ1-1; no firm D call. This CDR3 is built from 14 residues. V was trimmed by 7 bases and J by 4 bases, leaving 16 bases between them. Germline loops: CDR1 MNHEY, CDR2 SVGAGI. As DNA, the CDR3 is TGTGCCAGCACCTCGAGCGGGGTCGGCACTGAAGCTTTCTTT. Protein product: CASTSSGVGTEAFF.

CDR3 DNA sequence: TGCGCCAGCAGCCAATATTCTTCTGGGGCCAACGTCCTGACTTTC. It is translated as CASSQYSSGANVLTF. The genes are TRBV4-1 and TRBJ2-6; D is undetermined. V lost 2 bases to trimming and J lost 1 base, with 6 bases between them. Germline-derived CDR1 and CDR2 are MGHRA and YSYEKL. This CDR3 comprises 15 residues.

The chain joins TRBV12-5 to TRBJ1-5, with D perhaps matching TRBD1 (6 bases). Trimming stripped 6 bases from V and 4 bases from J, with 13 bases between. The CDR3 is made up of 14 amino acids. CDR1 LGHNT and CDR2 FRNRAP come from the germline V gene. The CDR3 here is CASGRGQRNQPQHF. CDR3 nucleotides: TGTGCTAGTGGCCGCGGACAGAGGAATCAGCCCCAGCATTTT.

This clone was detected only a few times. The chain recombines TRBV11-3 with TRBJ1-2; 7 bases are shared with TRBD1. J gave up 7 bases and V 5 bases, and 13 bases lay outside the gene matches. The germline V gene has CDR1 SGHNT and CDR2 YENEEA. The CDR3 has 15 amino acids. The CDR3 here is CASSAPPGGNGGYTF. The CDR3 bases are TGTGCCAGCAGCGCCCCCCCAGGGGGAAATGGTGGCTACACCTTC.

The chain recombines TRBV5-8 with TRBJ2-7; D gene uncertain. The CDR3 has 11 amino acids. CDR1 and CDR2 (germline): SGHTS, YDEGEE. Deletions cut 10 bases from V and 2 bases from J, with 10 bases between. The CDR3 is CAGSTPYEQYF. DNA of the CDR3: TGTGCCGGGTCCACCCCCTACGAGCAGTACTTC.

The chain uses TRBV5-1 and TRBJ1-1; D gene ambiguous. The CDR3 extends over 13 amino acids. Germline CDR1 is SGHRS and CDR2 is YFSETQ. Trimming took off 4 bases at V and 3 bases at J, with 10 bases between the two ends. The CDR3 loop is CASSPRAHTEAFF. CDR3 bases: TGCGCCAGCAGCCCCCGGGCCCACACTGAAGCTTTCTTT.

The gene calls are TRBV7-9 and TRBJ1-5; D ambiguous. Per the germline V gene, CDR1 is SEHNR and CDR2 is FQNEAQ (reference sequence). The CDR3 totals 15 residues. Trimming took off 5 bases at V and 2 bases at J, with 13 bases between the two ends. In DNA form, the CDR3 reads TGTGCCAGCAGCCATAATGAGGGCGGCAATCAGCCCCAGCATTTT. Its protein product is CASSHNEGGNQPQHF.

The chain links TRBV28 to TRBJ1-3, with 11 bases lining up with TRBD1. J gave up 1 base and V 6 bases, and 5 bases lay outside the gene matches. Germline assignment: CDR1 MDHEN and CDR2 SYDVKM. The CDR3 runs to 16 residues. This CDR3 is CASRRDRGLSGNTIYF. DNA of the CDR3: TGTGCCAGCAGGAGGGACAGGGGGTTATCTGGAAACACCATATATTTT. Full variable domain (rest looked up from reference TRBV28 and TRBJ1-3): DVKVTQSSRYLVKRTGEKVFLECVQDMDHENMFWYRQDPGLGLRLIYFSYDVKMKEKGDIPEGYSVSREKKERFSLILESASTNQTSMYLCASRRDRGLSGNTIYFGEGSWLTVV.

This clone was detected only a few times. The V and J genes are TRBV4-3 and TRBJ1-5; D gene uncertain. The CDR3 is 14 residues long. CDR1 and CDR2 (germline): LGHNA, YSLEER. V shed 0 bases and J shed 9 bases, with 12 bases lying between them. CDR3 sequence (DNA): TGCGCCAGCAGCCAAGAACGGGAGTATGGGCCCCAGCATTTT. Encoded protein: CASSQEREYGPQHF.